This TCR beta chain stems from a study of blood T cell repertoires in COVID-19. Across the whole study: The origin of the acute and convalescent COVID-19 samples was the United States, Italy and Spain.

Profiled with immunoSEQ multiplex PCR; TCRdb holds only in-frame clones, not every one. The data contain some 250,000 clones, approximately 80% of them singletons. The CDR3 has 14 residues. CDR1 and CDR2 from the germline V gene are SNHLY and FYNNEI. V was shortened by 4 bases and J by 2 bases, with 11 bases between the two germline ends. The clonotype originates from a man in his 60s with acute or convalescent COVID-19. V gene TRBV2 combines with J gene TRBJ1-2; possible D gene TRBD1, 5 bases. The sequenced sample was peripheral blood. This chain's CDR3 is CASSGWEGNYGYTF. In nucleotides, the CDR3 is TGTGCCAGCAGTGGATGGGAGGGGAACTATGGCTACACCTTC. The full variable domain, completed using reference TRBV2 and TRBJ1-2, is EPEVTQTPSHQVTQMGQEVILRCVPISNHLYFYWYRQILGQKVEFLVSFYNNEISEKSEIFDDQFSVERPDGSNFTLKIRSTKLEDSAMYFCASSGWEGNYGYTFGSGTRLTVV.